These 25 T cell receptor beta chains originate from one sample sequenced in a study of blood T cells in healthy people across ages. Combining a sample-barcoded 5' primer with a J-beta primer mix, a second PCR ran for roughly 6 to 12 cycles. TCRdb passed the 5' RACE reads through MiXCR, listing each CDR3 protein once. The table has approximately 760,000 distinct CDR3 sequences, around 25% seen once; the top ten hold just under 9.5%. In addition, the sample was reused for a study of T cells of mothers and their children.

Sequencing was done on a sample of blood. These receptors all come from a boy aged 5-17 years in good health.

In nucleotides, the CDR3 is TGCAGTGCTAGAAGGGGAGGTCAGCCCCAGCATTTT. Amino acids: CSARRGGQPQHF. The chain links TRBV20-1 to TRBJ1-5, with a possible D match to TRBD1 (5 bases). CDR3 length equals 12 residues. The germline gives CDR1 DFQATT, CDR2 SNEGSKA (reference sequence). V was pared by 2 bases and J by 6 bases, with 8 bases between.

This chain uses TRBV29-1 with TRBJ1-4; D unresolved. V was trimmed by 2 bases and J by 2 bases, leaving 12 bases between them. The CDR3 is 15 residues long. From germline, CDR1 is SQVTM and CDR2 ANQGSEA. CDR3 DNA: TGCAGCGTTGAAATGGGTGGGGTGACTAATGAAAAACTGTTTTTT. It translates to CSVEMGGVTNEKLFF.

This clonotype was detected only a few times. V and J are TRBV28 and TRBJ1-3; D is ambiguous. Trimming left V 2 bases short and J 0 bases short, with 5 bases between. The CDR3 covers 14 residues. Germline CDR1 and CDR2: MDHEN and SYDVKM. CDR3 in DNA: TGTGCCAGCAGTTTAAGGGACTCTGGAAACACCATATATTTT. Translating it yields CASSLRDSGNTIYF.

A few counts support this clonotype. The CDR3 DNA sequence: TGCAGTGCAACCATACAGGGACCGAACTATGGCTACACCTTC. Protein product: CSATIQGPNYGYTF. The chain carries TRBV20-1 and TRBJ1-2, with TRBD1 as a possible D gene (6 bases). V lost 6 bases to trimming and J lost 2 bases, with 16 bases between them. Looked up from germline, CDR1 is DFQATT and CDR2 is SNEGSKA (reference sequence). The CDR3 consists of 14 residues.

CDR3 loop: CASSLQGEVYQPQHF. DNA of the CDR3: TGTGCCAGCAGCTTACAGGGAGAGGTGTATCAGCCCCAGCATTTT. The chain has TRBV7-2 and TRBJ1-5; maybe TRBD1 (5 bases). Germline loops: CDR1 SGHTA, CDR2 FQGNSA. The CDR3 is 15 residues long. V dropped 2 bases and J dropped 5 bases, with 13 bases sitting between them.

This clonotype was found a few times. The chain recombines TRBV20-1 with TRBJ2-7; D may be TRBD1 (5 bases). The CDR3 runs 14 residues. The germline CDR1 and CDR2 sequences are DFQATT and SNEGSKA (reference sequence). V was clipped by 3 bases and J by 7 bases, with 19 bases between them. This CDR3 reads CSARATGASREQYF. CDR3 nucleotide sequence: TGCAGTGCTAGGGCTACAGGTGCTTCTAGGGAGCAGTACTTC.

This clonotype turned up a few times. The J gene is TRBJ2-5, the V gene TRBV20-1; D gene uncertain. The DNA matches TRBJ2-7 better at its end, which makes the J call doubtful. The CDR3 is 12 amino acids. CDR1 is DFQATT and CDR2 is SNEGSKA in the germline V gene (reference sequence). CDR3 residues: CSARDTIYEQYF. For the CDR3, the DNA is TGCAGTGCTAGAGATACCATTTACGAGCAGTACTTC.

This clonotype was seen a handful of times. This sequence joins TRBV4-1 and TRBJ2-2; 9 positions agree with TRBD1. The ends lost 4 bases at V and 7 bases at J; junction bases unmatched: 7. Germline-derived CDR1 and CDR2 are MGHRA and YSYEKL. The length of the CDR3 is 15 residues. The CDR3 DNA sequence: TGCGCCAGCAGCCTTTGGACAGGGGATAGCGGGGAGCTGTTTTTT. Translation gives CASSLWTGDSGELFF.

The chain joins TRBV29-1 to TRBJ2-1; D is possibly TRBD1 or TRBD2 (6 bases each). The CDR3 totals 13 residues. The germline V gene encodes CDR1 SQVTM and CDR2 ANQGSEA. V shed 4 bases and J shed 14 bases, with 21 bases lying between them. CDR3 sequence (DNA): TGCAGCGTTGTCGGGGGACATCTACAACAAAAGTTCTTC. Translation: CSVVGGHLQQKFF.

The chain combines TRBV7-2 with TRBJ2-5; possibly TRBD1 or TRBD2 for D (5 bases each). Trimming left V 1 base short and J 0 bases short, with 12 bases between. Germline V gene lookup returns CDR1 SGHTA and CDR2 FQGNSA. The CDR3 sequence is 16 residues long. The CDR3 loop reads CASSLGVREYQETQYF. The CDR3, as DNA: TGTGCCAGCAGCTTAGGAGTCAGGGAGTACCAAGAGACCCAGTACTTC.

The chain joins TRBV5-1 to TRBJ2-7, with TRBD1 identical over 7 bases. CDR1 SGHRS and CDR2 YFSETQ come from the germline V gene. J lost 5 bases, V lost 5 bases, and 7 bases had no gene match. This CDR3 comprises 13 residues. The CDR3, as DNA: TGCGCCAGCAGAACCGGGACAGCAGACGAGCAGTACTTC. Translation: CASRTGTADEQYF.

The gene calls are TRBV24-1 and TRBJ1-2; a weak D match, TRBD1 (5 bases). The CDR3 consists of 14 residues. Germline lookup yields CDR1 KGHDR and CDR2 SFDVKD. V was clipped by 4 bases and J by 4 bases, with 12 bases between them. CDR3: CATSDSDRAYGYTF. The CDR3 DNA reads as TGTGCCACCAGTGACTCTGACAGAGCCTATGGCTACACCTTC.

This clonotype appeared a few times. The genes are TRBV9 and TRBJ2-1; TRBD2 matches 7 bases. Germline lookup yields CDR1 SGDLS and CDR2 YYNGEE. V dropped 3 bases and J dropped 3; count of bases not matched to a gene: 12. The CDR3 loop spans 17 amino acids. CDR3 in DNA: TGTGCCAGCAGCGGCACTAAAAGGCTAGCGGTCTACAATGAGCAGTTCTTC. Translation gives CASSGTKRLAVYNEQFF. The variable domain in full, completed from reference TRBV9 and TRBJ2-1, reads DSGVTQTPKHLITATGQRVTLRCSPRSGDLSVYWYQQSLDQGLQFLIQYYNGEERAKGNILERFSAQQFPDLHSELNLSSLELGDSALYFCASSGTKRLAVYNEQFFGPGTRLTVL.

The gene calls are TRBV20-1 and TRBJ2-7, with 9 bases fitting TRBD1. From germline, CDR1 is DFQATT and CDR2 SNEGSKA (reference sequence). The length of the CDR3 is 15 residues. Trimming at V came to 3 bases and at J to 0 bases, leaving 6 bases not matched to a gene. The CDR3 is CSARNPGQGSYEQYF. The CDR3 DNA is TGCAGTGCTAGGAACCCGGGACAGGGCTCCTACGAGCAGTACTTC.

This clonotype was seen a handful of times. The chain uses TRBV20-1 and TRBJ2-5; D gene uncertain. This CDR3 is 11 amino acids long. Trimming stripped 6 bases from V and 1 base from J, with 6 bases between. CDR1 is DFQATT, CDR2 SNEGSKA, per germline (reference sequence). The CDR3 is CSAWVQETQYF. The CDR3 coding sequence is TGCAGTGCGTGGGTCCAAGAGACCCAGTACTTC.

This chain connects TRBV3-1 to TRBJ2-1, with unresolved D. Trimming took off 3 bases at V and 3 bases at J, with 15 bases between the two ends. Germline values: CDR1 LGHDT, CDR2 YNNKEL (reference sequence). The CDR3 is 16 amino acids. The CDR3 reads CASSHWAEADYNEQFF. CDR3 in DNA: TGTGCCAGCAGCCATTGGGCCGAGGCGGACTACAATGAGCAGTTCTTC.

This clonotype occurred many times. V is TRBV7-9 and J is TRBJ1-2; perhaps TRBD1 as D (5 bases). V lost 4 bases and J lost 10, with 13 bases in between. Germline CDR1 SEHNR, CDR2 FQNEAQ (reference sequence). The CDR3 is 12 residues long. CDR3 sequence (DNA): TGTGCCAGCAGCTACTACCAGGGCTACTACACCTTC. This translates into CASSYYQGYYTF.

This chain joins TRBV12-3 or TRBV12-4 and TRBJ2-5; either TRBD1 or TRBD2 may fit D (5 bases each). The DNA end favors TRBJ2-7, so the J call may be wrong. This CDR3 comprises 17 residues. CDR3 in DNA: TGTGCCAGCAATTCCGCCTTTTACGGGGCAAGAGGACGCGAGCAGTACTTC. The encoded protein is CASNSAFYGARGREQYF.

This clonotype was seen only a few times. CDR3 coding DNA: TGCAGCGTCCTAGCGCCCCAAGAGACCCAGTACTTC. It codes for CSVLAPQETQYF. The V call is TRBV29-1, the J call TRBJ2-5; D is possibly TRBD2 (6 bases). The CDR3 is 12 residues long. The V gene lost 6 bases and the J gene lost 1 base, with 9 bases spanning the gap. In germline, CDR1 is SQVTM, CDR2 ANQGSEA.

This clonotype was detected a few times. The chain couples TRBV28 to TRBJ2-7, with TRBD2 matching 7 bases. CDR1 and CDR2 from the germline V gene are MDHEN and SYDVKM. This CDR3 has 13 amino acids. The ends lost 2 bases at V and 9 bases at J; junction bases unmatched: 7. The CDR3 protein is CASSLNAGEVQYF. The CDR3 nucleotides are TGTGCCAGCAGTTTAAACGCGGGAGAGGTGCAGTACTTC.

This chain joins TRBV2 and TRBJ2-7; TRBD1 matches at 7 bases. Germline CDR1 SNHLY, CDR2 FYNNEI. The CDR3 sequence is 13 residues long. J was trimmed by 5 bases and V by 5 bases; bases with no gene match: 6. Here the CDR3 reads CASSNTGVHEQYF. Written as DNA, the CDR3 is TGTGCCAGCAGTAATACAGGGGTCCACGAGCAGTACTTC. Combining the CDR3 with reference TRBV2 and TRBJ2-7 gives the whole variable domain EPEVTQTPSHQVTQMGQEVILRCVPISNHLYFYWYRQILGQKVEFLVSFYNNEISEKSEIFDDQFSVERPDGSNFTLKIRSTKLEDSAMYFCASSNTGVHEQYFGPGTRLTVT.

This clonotype was seen only a few times. A much larger clone differs from this one at a single base, so this may be a read error. The J gene is TRBJ2-3, the V gene TRBV7-6; the D gene is possibly TRBD1 (6 bases). This CDR3 has 12 residues. Germline V gene data show CDR1 as SGHVS and CDR2 as FNYEAQ. This CDR3 reads CASTLGGDTQYF. The CDR3 bases are TGTGCCAGCACCTTAGGGGGAGATACGCAGTATTTT.

This clonotype turned up a few times. The chain links TRBV7-9 to TRBJ2-5, with 7 bases matching TRBD2. The J call may be mistaken, given a closer DNA end match to TRBJ2-7. This CDR3 has 15 residues. From germline, CDR1 is SEHNR and CDR2 FQNEAQ (reference sequence). The CDR3 is CASSPSGDFSYEQYF. The CDR3, as DNA: TGTGCCAGCAGCCCGAGCGGGGACTTTTCCTACGAGCAGTACTTC.

As for this clonotype: The junction departs from germline at one end; a sequencing error may be responsible. This rearrangement joins TRBV6-5 to TRBJ1-4, with D possibly TRBD1 on 5 matching bases. CDR3 length: 14 amino acids. Per the germline V gene, CDR1 is MNHEY and CDR2 is SVGAGI. CDR3 amino acids: CASNSGGSGEKLFF. The CDR3 nucleotides are TGTGCCAGCAACAGTGGGGGATCGGGTGAAAAGCTGTTTTTT.

This clonotype was seen only a few times. This rearrangement joins TRBV13 to TRBJ2-5; D gene uncertain. V was pared by 5 bases and J by 5 bases, with 12 bases between. Germline assignment: CDR1 PRHDT and CDR2 FYEKMQ (reference sequence). This CDR3 is 13 amino acids long. CDR3 in amino acids: CASSQTPSETQYF. The DNA for the CDR3 is TGTGCCAGCAGCCAAACCCCGAGCGAGACCCAGTACTTC. The variable domain in full, with the rest retrieved from reference TRBV13 and TRBJ2-5, is AAGVIQSPRHLIKEKRETATLKCYPIPRHDTVYWYQQGPGQDPQFLISFYEKMQSDKGSIPDRFSAQQFSDYHSELNMSSLELGDSALYFCASSQTPSETQYFGPGTRLLVL.